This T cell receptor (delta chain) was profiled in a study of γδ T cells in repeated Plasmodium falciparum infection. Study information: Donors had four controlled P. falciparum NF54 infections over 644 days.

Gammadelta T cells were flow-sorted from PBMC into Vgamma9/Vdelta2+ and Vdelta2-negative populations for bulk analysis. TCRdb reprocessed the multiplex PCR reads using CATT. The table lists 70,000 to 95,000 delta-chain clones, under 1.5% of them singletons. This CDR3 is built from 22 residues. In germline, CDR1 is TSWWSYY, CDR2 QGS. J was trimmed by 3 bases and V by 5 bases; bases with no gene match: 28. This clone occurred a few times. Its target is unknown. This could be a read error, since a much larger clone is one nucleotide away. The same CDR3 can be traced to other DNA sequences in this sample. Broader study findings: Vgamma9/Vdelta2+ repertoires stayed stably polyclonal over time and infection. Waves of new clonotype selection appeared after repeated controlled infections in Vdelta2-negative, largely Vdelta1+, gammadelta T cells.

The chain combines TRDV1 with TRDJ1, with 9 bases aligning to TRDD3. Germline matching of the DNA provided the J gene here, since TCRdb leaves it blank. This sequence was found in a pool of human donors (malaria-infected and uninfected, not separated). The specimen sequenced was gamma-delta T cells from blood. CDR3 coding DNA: TGTGCTCTTGGGCCTGGCCCACTCCTTCCTCCGTACTGGGGGACCCAGTCCGATAAACTCATCTTT. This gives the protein CALGPGPLLPPYWGTQSDKLIF.